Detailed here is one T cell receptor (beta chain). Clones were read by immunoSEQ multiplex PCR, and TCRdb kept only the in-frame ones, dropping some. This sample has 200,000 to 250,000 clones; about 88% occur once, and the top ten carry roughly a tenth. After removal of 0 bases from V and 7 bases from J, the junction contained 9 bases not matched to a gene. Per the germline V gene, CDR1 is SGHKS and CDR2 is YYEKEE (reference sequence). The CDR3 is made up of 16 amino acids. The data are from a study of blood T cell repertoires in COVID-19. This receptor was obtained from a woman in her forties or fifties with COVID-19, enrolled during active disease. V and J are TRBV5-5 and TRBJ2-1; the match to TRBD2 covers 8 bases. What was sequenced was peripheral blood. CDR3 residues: CASSLAGAGGLNEQFF. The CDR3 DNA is TGTGCCAGCAGCTTGGCGGGGGCGGGAGGACTTAATGAGCAGTTCTTC.